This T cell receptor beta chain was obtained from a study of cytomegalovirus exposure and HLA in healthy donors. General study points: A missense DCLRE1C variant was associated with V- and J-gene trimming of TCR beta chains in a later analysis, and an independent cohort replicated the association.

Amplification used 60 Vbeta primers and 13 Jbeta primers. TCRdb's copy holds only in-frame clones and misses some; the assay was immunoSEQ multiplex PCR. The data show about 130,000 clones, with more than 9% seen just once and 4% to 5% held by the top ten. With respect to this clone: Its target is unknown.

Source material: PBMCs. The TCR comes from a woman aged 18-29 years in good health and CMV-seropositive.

This CDR3 is CASNYSFPNQPQHF. CDR3 bases: TGTGCCAGCAATTACAGTTTCCCCAATCAGCCCCAGCATTTT. The V and J genes are TRBV6-1 and TRBJ1-5; D not resolved. The CDR3 runs 14 residues. CDR1 is MNHNS, CDR2 SASEGT, per germline. The germline V and J ends were trimmed by 7 bases and 3 bases, with 13 bases remaining between them.